This paragraph covers one T cell receptor beta chain sequence. The data are from a study of CD8 T cells in Susac syndrome. Roughly 0.5 to 1 ug RNA was reverse transcribed with random hexamers. TCRdb re-called the immunoSEQ multiplex PCR reads through MiXCR, storing one row per CDR3 protein. The top ten clones hold approximately 0.62% of a sample with roughly 100,000 distinct CDR3 sequences, around 96% of them seen once. Material for sequencing was CD8+ T cells from PBMCs. The sequence was obtained from a human donor with Susac syndrome.

For the CDR3, the DNA is TGCAGTGCTAGAGCGGGGGGGGGCGAGCGCTACACCTTC. It encodes CSARAGGGERYTF. The rearrangement links TRBV20-1 to TRBJ1-2, with D possibly being TRBD1 (6 bases). The CDR3 runs to 13 residues. Germline V gene lookup returns CDR1 DFQATT and CDR2 SNEGSKA (reference sequence). V was cut by 1 base and J by 9 bases, with 15 bases left in between.